The 8 T cell receptor beta chains reported below all come from one sample, sequenced in a study of T cell changes during pregnancy in multiple sclerosis. TCRdb's table, derived via immunoSEQ multiplex PCR, lists solely in-frame clones and lacks some. The table has around 50,000 clones, about 91% seen once; the top ten hold 0.15% to 0.2%. The sample in question was CD4+ T cells from peripheral blood mononuclear cells, obtained in the second trimester of pregnancy. These TCRs come from a female donor with multiple sclerosis, enrolled in a pregnancy study.

This clone came up once. This sequence joins TRBV5-5 and TRBJ2-7; the match to TRBD1 covers 7 bases. V was pared by 4 bases and J by 4 bases, with 11 bases of the junction left unmatched. Germline V lookup: CDR1 SGHKS, CDR2 YYEKEE (reference sequence). The CDR3 has 15 amino acids. Here the CDR3 reads CASSRDRTNAYEQYF. CDR3 nucleotides: TGTGCCAGCAGCCGGGACAGAACTAACGCTTACGAGCAGTACTTC.

The genes are TRBV5-4 and TRBJ2-1; 9 bases map to TRBD1. CDR1 SGHNT and CDR2 YYREEE come from the germline V gene (reference sequence). This CDR3 contains 16 residues. V shed 4 bases and J 8 bases; nucleotides not matched to a gene: 13. The CDR3 nucleotides read TGTGCCAGCAGCGTTCCCGGGACAGGGCGTCTTGATGAGCAGTTCTTC. It codes for CASSVPGTGRLDEQFF.

The J gene is TRBJ2-1, the V gene TRBV6-1; tentatively, D is TRBD2 (6 bases). V was trimmed by 8 bases and J by 1 base, leaving 12 bases between them. CDR1 and CDR2 from the germline V gene are MNHNS and SASEGT. The CDR3 sequence is 14 residues long. In nucleotides, the CDR3 is TGTGCCAGCCGCAGCGGGCCTTCCTACAATGAGCAGTTCTTC. It yields the protein CASRSGPSYNEQFF.

This chain uses TRBV18 with TRBJ2-5, with unresolved D. Looked up from germline, CDR1 is KGHSH and CDR2 is LQKENI. Trimming shortened V by 2 bases and J by 0 bases, and 13 bases separated the two germline ends. This CDR3 is built from 16 residues. The CDR3: CASSPIPAGHQETQYF. Written as DNA, the CDR3 is TGTGCCAGCTCACCAATACCTGCAGGCCACCAAGAGACCCAGTACTTC.

The chain's CDR3 is CAISPGASTDTQYF. For the CDR3, the DNA is TGTGCCATTTCGCCGGGAGCTAGCACAGATACGCAGTATTTT. This chain connects TRBV19 to TRBJ2-3; D is possibly TRBD2 (6 bases). This CDR3 is built from 14 residues. V dropped 10 bases and J dropped 0 bases, with 14 bases sitting between them. Germline loops: CDR1 LNHDA, CDR2 SQIVND (reference sequence). Variable domain in full (rest from reference TRBV19 and TRBJ2-3): DGGITQSPKYLFRKEGQNVTLSCEQNLNHDAMYWYRQDPGQGLRLIYYSQIVNDFQKGDIAEGYSVSREKKESFPLTVTSAQKNPTAFYLCAISPGASTDTQYFGPGTRLTVL.

This chain joins TRBV6-6 and TRBJ2-5; TRBD2 might be the D (6 bases). This CDR3 spans 15 amino acids. V gave up 5 bases and J gave up 0 bases, with 13 bases separating them. Germline loops: CDR1 MNHNY, CDR2 SVGAGI (reference sequence). CDR3 sequence reads: CASSVSGQYQETQYF. CDR3 sequence (DNA): TGTGCCAGCAGTGTTAGCGGCCAGTACCAAGAGACCCAGTACTTC.

J is TRBJ2-1 and V is TRBV5-6; 8 bases align to TRBD1. V gave up 7 bases and J gave up 3 bases; unmatched junction bases: 6. This CDR3 is 14 amino acids long. Germline CDR1 reads SGHDT; CDR2 reads YYEEEE. This chain's CDR3 is CASDDRGRYNEQFF. For the CDR3, the DNA is TGTGCCAGCGATGACAGGGGACGCTACAATGAGCAGTTCTTC.

For the CDR3, the DNA is TGTGCCAGCTCACCAGCACGGGGCAATGAGCAGTTCTTC. It codes for CASSPARGNEQFF. The V and J genes are TRBV18 and TRBJ2-1, with a weak D call TRBD2 (5 bases). The V end was cut by 2 bases, the J end by 6 bases, with 8 bases between. Germline V gene sequence: CDR1 KGHSH, CDR2 LQKENI. CDR3 length equals 13 residues.